This TCR beta chain is from a study of metastatic and nonmetastatic thyroid tumors. The overall study: Comparative analysis of repertoires was undertaken across blood and tumor or nodule tissue obtained from malignant and benign thyroid patients. Findings and caveats of the study: Significantly higher TCR beta diversity was reportedly seen in malignant thyroid tumors than benign nodules, in blood and tumor.

The sample holds many counts of this clone. The antigen is unknown. Authors' methods: The study built a papillary thyroid cancer distant-metastasis classifier from CDR3 differences across clinicopathological groups. TCRdb called clones again from the PCR reads with MiXCR. TCRdb assigned the V and J calls; the authors' analysis was not used. The data show around 42,000 clones, with about an eighth seen just once and 20% to 25% held by the top ten. V lost 2 bases to trimming and J lost 6 bases, with 17 bases between them. This CDR3 comprises 16 residues. Germline values: CDR1 MNHNY, CDR2 SVGAGI (reference sequence). Thyroid surgery was preceded by no treatment in any patient.

The chain combines TRBV6-6 with TRBJ2-1, with D tentatively TRBD2 (6 bases). Sequencing was done on a sample of blood. The sequence was obtained from a female donor with papillary thyroid cancer or a benign thyroid nodule (not recorded which). Some clones in this sample may be carry-over from other donors' samples. CDR3 sequence: CASSYGGRELANEQFF. CDR3 DNA: TGTGCCAGCAGTTACGGAGGTCGGGAGTTGGCCAATGAGCAGTTCTTC.